A single sample is the source of the 26 T cell receptor beta chains below, sequenced in a study of blood T cell repertoires in COVID-19. TCRdb keeps only in-frame clones here, not all; method: immunoSEQ multiplex PCR. This table has approximately 300,000 clones, 70% to 90% appearing once. Sequencing used PBMCs or T cells enriched from blood (not recorded which). These receptors originate from a woman aged 30 to 39 who had recovered from COVID-19.

The J gene is TRBJ1-6, the V gene TRBV18, with D perhaps TRBD1 (5 bases). The CDR3 has 13 residues. Trimming took 7 bases from V and 7 from J, leaving 11 bases between them. The germline V gene has CDR1 KGHSH and CDR2 LQKENI. Here the CDR3 DNA reads TGTGCCAGCTTAGACAGATTGAATTCACCCCTCCACTTT. This sequence encodes CASLDRLNSPLHF.

CDR3 amino acids: CASSPGTGTNRNSPLHF. As DNA, the CDR3 is TGTGCCAGCTCACCGGGGACAGGGACTAATCGGAATTCACCCCTCCACTTT. The chain uses TRBV18 and TRBJ1-6; 9 bases are a match to TRBD1. J gave up 7 bases and V 3 bases, and 10 bases lay outside the gene matches. The CDR3 spans 17 residues. In germline, CDR1 is KGHSH, CDR2 LQKENI.

V is TRBV10-3 and J is TRBJ1-1; a weak D match, TRBD1 (5 bases). Germline-derived CDR1 and CDR2 are ENHRY and SYGVKD. V was pared by 11 bases and J by 1 base, with 32 bases between. The CDR3 contains 19 residues. The CDR3 DNA is TGTGCCTCCCGGCCGGCAGGGTCGACTCCAACCCTTAGGAACACTGAAGCTTTCTTT. This translates into CASRPAGSTPTLRNTEAFF.

V gene TRBV7-9 combines with J gene TRBJ1-5; 10 bases align to TRBD1. The CDR3 extends over 19 amino acids. The V segment lost 4 bases and the J segment 1 base; nucleotides outside the gene matches: 13. Germline values: CDR1 SEHNR, CDR2 FQNEAQ (reference sequence). This CDR3 reads CASSSYLTGGGGSNQPQHF. Here the CDR3 DNA reads TGTGCCAGCAGCTCGTATTTGACAGGGGGCGGCGGAAGCAATCAGCCCCAGCATTTT.

This sequence joins TRBV5-4 and TRBJ1-4, with 7 bases matching TRBD1. There are 14 residues in the CDR3. Germline V gene sequence: CDR1 SGHNT, CDR2 YYREEE (reference sequence). V shed 0 bases and J 8 bases; nucleotides not matched to a gene: 4. The CDR3: CASSLETGDEKLFF. DNA for the CDR3: TGTGCCAGCAGCTTGGAAACAGGGGACGAAAAACTGTTTTTT.

The rearrangement uses TRBV5-4 and TRBJ1-1; maybe TRBD1 (6 bases). Trimming stripped 4 bases from V and 5 bases from J, with 12 bases between. The CDR3 covers 13 residues. Per the germline V gene, CDR1 is SGHNT and CDR2 is YYREEE (reference sequence). As DNA, the CDR3 is TGTGCCAGCAGCATGGGGGGCGGAACTGAAGCTTTCTTT. This encodes CASSMGGGTEAFF.

The rearrangement uses TRBV5-8 and TRBJ1-6; a weak D match, TRBD1 (5 bases). Germline lookup yields CDR1 SGHTS and CDR2 YDEGEE. The CDR3 is made up of 20 amino acids. Trimming removed 4 bases from V and 10 bases from J, with 33 bases in between. CDR3 nucleotide sequence: TGTGCCAGCAGCCCGCCCCAGACCGAGTTTTGGTTTCGGGGGTCGTCACCCCTCCACTTT. Its protein product is CASSPPQTEFWFRGSSPLHF.

The chain couples TRBV19 to TRBJ1-3; D remains unclear. V lost 1 base and J 0 bases, leaving 7 bases between the germline ends. The CDR3 is 15 residues long. From germline, CDR1 is LNHDA and CDR2 SQIVND (reference sequence). CDR3 region: CASSIALGSGNTIYF. The CDR3 DNA is TGTGCCAGTAGTATAGCCCTCGGCTCTGGAAACACCATATATTTT.

This chain joins TRBV6-5 and TRBJ2-5; unclear D gene. The germline V gene encodes CDR1 MNHEY and CDR2 SVGAGI. Trimming took 0 bases from V and 2 from J, leaving 7 bases between them. The CDR3 contains 14 residues. The CDR3 coding sequence is TGTGCCAGCAGTTACTCCGAGGTTCAAGAGACCCAGTACTTC. Protein product: CASSYSEVQETQYF.

The chain recombines TRBV18 with TRBJ2-3, with a weak D call TRBD1 (6 bases). Trimming cost V 2 bases and J 0 bases, with 12 bases left between them. The CDR3 contains 16 residues. In germline, CDR1 is KGHSH, CDR2 LQKENI. CDR3 residues: CASSPVQGTSTDTQYF. The CDR3 DNA reads TGTGCCAGCTCACCAGTACAGGGAACCAGCACAGATACGCAGTATTTT.

The chain has TRBV2 and TRBJ1-2; 7 nucleotides match TRBD1. V lost 1 base, J lost 7 bases, and 6 bases stayed unmatched. The CDR3 runs to 14 residues. The germline V gene has CDR1 SNHLY and CDR2 FYNNEI. The CDR3 region has the DNA TGTGCCAGCAGTGAAGAGACAGGGATAGGTGGCTACACCTTC. This codes for CASSEETGIGGYTF.

The chain couples TRBV6-5 to TRBJ2-1; 9 positions match TRBD2. The V gene's germline CDR1 is MNHEY and CDR2 SVGAGI. V trimming: 1 base; J trimming: 7 bases; junction bases outside the gene matches: 5. The length of the CDR3 is 15 residues. The CDR3, as DNA: TGTGCCAGCAGTTACTTGTCTAGCGGGGAAAATGAGCAGTTCTTC. Translated, it gives CASSYLSSGENEQFF.

The chain has TRBV27 and TRBJ2-1, with D maybe TRBD2 (6 bases). Trimming pared 6 bases from V and 6 bases from J, leaving 9 bases between. This CDR3 comprises 12 residues. Germline CDR1 reads MNHEY; CDR2 reads SMNVEV (reference sequence). Here the CDR3 reads CASSGEVNEQFF. DNA for the CDR3: TGTGCCAGCAGCGGGGAGGTCAATGAGCAGTTCTTC.

This chain connects TRBV11-2 to TRBJ2-7, with D perhaps TRBD2 (5 bases). Trimming cost V 5 bases and J 2 bases, with 16 bases left between them. Germline CDR1 reads SGHAT; CDR2 reads FQNNGV. There are 15 residues in the CDR3. This CDR3 reads CASSQKFGVPYEQYF. CDR3 DNA sequence: TGTGCCAGCAGCCAGAAGTTCGGGGTACCCTACGAGCAGTACTTC.

The chain couples TRBV4-1 to TRBJ2-3; no reliable D call. The V end lost 1 base, the J end lost 5 bases, and 16 bases lay between the germline ends. The CDR3 consists of 16 residues. Germline values: CDR1 MGHRA, CDR2 YSYEKL. CDR3: CASSQVHYPGGDTQYF. DNA of the CDR3: TGCGCCAGCAGCCAAGTCCACTACCCGGGTGGAGATACGCAGTATTTT.

The chain joins TRBV19 to TRBJ1-1, with 9 bases matching TRBD1. The CDR3 totals 16 residues. Germline CDR1 is LNHDA and CDR2 is SQIVND (reference sequence). The ends lost 8 bases at V and 2 bases at J; junction bases unmatched: 12. CDR3 region: CASGALPGQGNTEAFF. As DNA, the CDR3 is TGTGCCAGTGGGGCCCTCCCGGGACAGGGAAACACTGAAGCTTTCTTT.

This sequence joins TRBV2 and TRBJ1-1; D call uncertain. The CDR3 has 15 amino acids. Trimming stripped 5 bases from V and 1 base from J, with 14 bases between. Per germline, CDR1 SNHLY and CDR2 FYNNEI. The CDR3 sequence: CASSLNSLKNTEAFF. The CDR3 DNA sequence: TGTGCCAGCAGTCTAAATTCCCTTAAGAACACTGAAGCTTTCTTT.

V and J are TRBV7-2 and TRBJ1-5; weak D call: TRBD1 (5 bases). Germline values: CDR1 SGHTA, CDR2 FQGNSA. This CDR3 has 15 residues. Trimming shortened V by 4 bases and J by 3 bases, and 13 bases separated the two germline ends. CDR3 residues: CASSSINRINQPQHF. For the CDR3, the DNA is TGTGCCAGCAGCTCCATCAACAGGATCAATCAGCCCCAGCATTTT.

With respect to this clone: At one end, the junction sequence differs from germline, possibly due to a read error. The V and J genes are TRBV5-1 and TRBJ1-6; D is perhaps TRBD1 (6 bases). CDR3 length equals 14 residues. Germline V CDR1 and CDR2: SGHRS, YFSETQ. The CDR3: CASSFLDRDSPLHF. The CDR3 coding sequence is TGCGCCAGTAGCTTCCTGGACAGAGATTCACCCCTCCACTTT.

V usage is TRBV5-1 and J usage is TRBJ1-5, with unresolved D. The germline V gene has CDR1 SGHRS and CDR2 YFSETQ. V dropped 0 bases and J dropped 4 bases, with 5 bases sitting between them. The CDR3 spans 13 residues. CDR3: CASSLDSNQPQHF. The CDR3 region has the DNA TGCGCCAGCAGCTTGGACAGTAATCAGCCCCAGCATTTT.

V gene TRBV4-1 combines with J gene TRBJ1-6; no clear D gene. V gave up 3 bases and J gave up 7 bases, with 16 bases separating them. Germline V CDR1 and CDR2: MGHRA, YSYEKL. The CDR3 totals 16 residues. The CDR3 reads CASSHDAGSANSPLHF. In nucleotides, the CDR3 is TGCGCCAGCAGCCATGACGCGGGTTCGGCCAATTCACCCCTCCACTTT.

The J gene is TRBJ2-5, the V gene TRBV19, with 7 bases matching TRBD2. The CDR3 length is 14 residues. The V gene end was trimmed by 5 bases and the J gene end by 1 base; junction bases not matched to a gene: 4. In germline, CDR1 is LNHDA, CDR2 SQIVND (reference sequence). The CDR3 nucleotides read TGTGCCAGTAGTTCAAGCGGGGTCCAAGAGACCCAGTACTTC. Protein: CASSSSGVQETQYF. Variable domain in full (rest from reference TRBV19 and TRBJ2-5): DGGITQSPKYLFRKEGQNVTLSCEQNLNHDAMYWYRQDPGQGLRLIYYSQIVNDFQKGDIAEGYSVSREKKESFPLTVTSAQKNPTAFYLCASSSSGVQETQYFGPGTRLLVL.

The rearrangement links TRBV7-2 to TRBJ2-2; D might be TRBD2 (5 bases). Germline CDR1 SGHTA, CDR2 FQGNSA. The CDR3 runs to 13 residues. The ends were cut back, 0 bases at V and 8 bases at J, with 7 bases in the middle. DNA for the CDR3: TGTGCCAGCAGCTTAGCGAGGAGGGGGGAGCTGTTTTTT. Protein sequence: CASSLARRGELFF.

The table lists this clone with a count of one. Here the CDR3 DNA reads TGTGCCAGCAGCCACGAGGGGGGCAATCAGCCCCAGCATTTT. Translated: CASSHEGGNQPQHF. The chain recombines TRBV7-3 with TRBJ1-5; D may be TRBD1 (6 bases). The germline gives CDR1 SGHTA, CDR2 FQGTGA. CDR3 length: 14 amino acids. V lost 5 bases and J lost 2, with 10 bases in between.

The chain joins TRBV27 to TRBJ1-5, with 8 positions matching TRBD1. Germline lookup yields CDR1 MNHEY and CDR2 SMNVEV (reference sequence). The CDR3 totals 14 residues. V lost 6 bases to trimming and J lost 4 bases; unmatched junction nucleotides: 5. The CDR3 loop is CASRRTGTNQPQHF. The CDR3 DNA reads TGTGCCAGCAGACGGACAGGGACAAATCAGCCCCAGCATTTT.

CDR3: CASSPQGFGANVLTF. As DNA, the CDR3 is TGTGCCAGCAGTCCACAGGGTTTTGGGGCCAACGTCCTGACTTTC. The J gene is TRBJ2-6, the V gene TRBV28; D may be TRBD1 (6 bases). This CDR3 is built from 15 residues. The V end was cut by 5 bases, the J end by 3 bases, with 11 bases between. The germline V gene has CDR1 MDHEN and CDR2 SYDVKM.